The next 11 T cell receptor beta chains were all read from a single sample in a study of blood T cell repertoires in COVID-19. Repertoires were generated with immunoSEQ multiplex PCR, while TCRdb's copy carries only in-frame clones and drops some. The top ten hold less than 8.5% of the sample, which has under 300,000 clones, 85% to 90% seen once. The specimen sequenced was peripheral blood. Source of these receptors: a woman in her 70s with active or convalescent COVID-19.

The chain links TRBV7-9 to TRBJ1-2; TRBD1 agrees at 11 bases. Germline loops: CDR1 SEHNR, CDR2 FQNEAQ (reference sequence). With 3 bases clipped from V and 4 bases from J, the junction kept 10 bases outside the gene matches. There are 17 residues in the CDR3. The CDR3 loop is CASSLDRGQLKTYGYTF. The CDR3 region has the DNA TGTGCCAGCAGCTTGGACAGGGGGCAACTTAAGACCTATGGCTACACCTTC.

The genes are TRBV10-2 and TRBJ2-5; D may be TRBD2 (7 bases). The CDR3 consists of 14 residues. Germline CDR1 WSHSY, CDR2 SAAADI. The V and J ends lost 6 bases and 6 bases respectively, with 17 bases between them. CDR3 amino acids: CASSSGTSGKTQYF. For the CDR3, the DNA is TGCGCCAGCAGCAGCGGGACATCGGGGAAGACCCAGTACTTC.

The V and J genes are TRBV12-3 or TRBV12-4 and TRBJ1-2; D not resolved. Trimming took off 7 bases at V and 8 bases at J, with 11 bases between the two ends. The CDR3 covers 11 residues. CDR3 DNA: TGTGCCAGCACCTCCCTCTCCGGCTACACCTTC. It is translated as CASTSLSGYTF.

CDR3 in DNA: TGTGCCAGCAGTCAGGAACAGGGTGTGATTGAGCAGTTCTTC. Translating gives CASSQEQGVIEQFF. The chain combines TRBV27 with TRBJ2-1, with D possibly matching TRBD1 (6 bases). The V gene lost 5 bases and the J gene lost 9 bases, with 17 bases spanning the gap. CDR1 MNHEY and CDR2 SMNVEV come from the germline V gene (reference sequence). This CDR3 has 14 amino acids.

This clone came up a few times. The chain links TRBV6-5 to TRBJ1-2, with TRBD1 matching over 9 bases. After removal of 5 bases from V and 1 base from J, the junction contained 2 bases not matched to a gene. The germline CDR1 and CDR2 sequences are MNHEY and SVGAGI. The CDR3 is 14 residues long. CDR3 amino acids: CASSPDRGNYGYTF. The CDR3 DNA reads TGTGCCAGCAGTCCGGACAGGGGTAACTATGGCTACACCTTC.

The chain has TRBV12-5 and TRBJ1-6; 9 bases match TRBD1. J was trimmed by 7 bases and V by 6 bases; bases with no gene match: 4. CDR1 is LGHNT and CDR2 is FRNRAP in the germline V gene. This CDR3 has 14 amino acids. CDR3 coding DNA: TGTGCTAGTGGGGAGACAGGGGGAAATTCACCCCTCCACTTT. Translated: CASGETGGNSPLHF.

The V and J genes are TRBV6-6 and TRBJ2-5; 7 bases fit TRBD1. V lost 5 bases, J lost 0 bases, and 6 bases stayed unmatched. CDR3 length equals 15 residues. Germline V gene sequence: CDR1 MNHNY, CDR2 SVGAGI (reference sequence). CDR3 amino acids: CASSPRDRDQETQYF. The DNA for the CDR3 is TGTGCCAGCAGTCCCCGTGACAGGGACCAAGAGACCCAGTACTTC.

As for this clone: Within the sample, other DNA sequences also encode this same CDR3. The J gene is TRBJ1-1, the V gene TRBV2; D is ambiguous. The germline V gene has CDR1 SNHLY and CDR2 FYNNEI. V dropped 6 bases and J dropped 2 bases, with 4 bases sitting between them. The CDR3 has 11 amino acids. The CDR3 bases are TGTGCCAGCAGCTTAAACACTGAAGCTTTCTTT. Translated, it gives CASSLNTEAFF. The full variable domain, rest sourced from reference TRBV2 and TRBJ1-1, is EPEVTQTPSHQVTQMGQEVILRCVPISNHLYFYWYRQILGQKVEFLVSFYNNEISEKSEIFDDQFSVERPDGSNFTLKIRSTKLEDSAMYFCASSLNTEAFFGQGTRLTVV.

The J gene is TRBJ1-3, the V gene TRBV4-3; 7 positions match TRBD1. The V gene end was trimmed by 1 base and the J gene end by 2 bases; junction bases not matched to a gene: 2. This CDR3 has 15 amino acids. The germline CDR1 and CDR2 sequences are LGHNA and YSLEER. The CDR3 reads CASSQAQGAGNTIYF. CDR3 DNA sequence: TGCGCCAGCAGCCAAGCCCAGGGGGCTGGAAACACCATATATTTT.

The chain uses TRBV4-3 and TRBJ2-4, with D possibly TRBD1 on 5 matching bases. Trimming cost V 0 bases and J 7 bases, with 16 bases left between them. Germline CDR1 reads LGHNA; CDR2 reads YSLEER. The CDR3 totals 16 residues. Here the CDR3 reads CASSQDRPGQGNIQYF. The DNA of the CDR3 is TGCGCCAGCAGCCAAGATCGTCCAGGGCAGGGTAACATTCAGTACTTC.

This rearrangement joins TRBV11-2 to TRBJ1-5, with D perhaps TRBD1 (6 bases). V lost 5 bases and J 5 bases, leaving 10 bases between the germline ends. The CDR3 has 13 residues. Looked up from germline, CDR1 is SGHAT and CDR2 is FQNNGV. CDR3 amino acids: CASSINRDQPQHF. Written as DNA, the CDR3 is TGTGCCAGCAGCATTAACAGGGATCAGCCCCAGCATTTT.